One and the same sample provided the 7 T cell receptor beta chains below, sequenced in a study of human T cells and chemical hapten exposure (TCRdb year 2021). The time point label on this specimen signifies: patch test 1, 2 weeks after DPC sensitization. The treatment or condition label of this sample denotes: therapeutic diphenylcyclopropenone sensitization with weekly scalp DPC. Libraries were made using RACE. TCRdb records NextSeq 500 as the sequencer. In-frame beta chains were kept once TCRdb had trimmed the public reads at Q25 with fastp and called clones with MiXCR. Duplicate CDR3 protein sequences are folded into a single record with the most common DNA and genes. Counted in this sample were fewer than 100,000 distinct CDR3 sequences; 12% of them appeared once. The ten top clones hold approximately 3.7% of the sample. The sequencing here drew on whole blood, taken in connection with sensitization to the hapten diphenylcyclopropenone (DPC). The receptors shown here come from a woman aged 55-75 years with alopecia areata. Some clones in this sample may be carry-over from other donors' samples.

This clonotype has at least ten counts. V usage is TRBV21-1 and J usage is TRBJ2-5; TRBD2 reflects the table's D call only, with no check against the DNA. TRBV21-1 is given as a pseudogene. This CDR3 has 13 residues. The CDR3 loop reads CASGAGEQETQYF. CDR3 sequence (DNA): TGTGCCAGCGGAGCGGGGGAGCAAGAGACCCAGTACTTC.

This sequence joins TRBV19 and TRBJ1-2, with TRBD1 matching over 7 bases. This CDR3 spans 15 amino acids. Trimming removed 3 bases from V and 4 bases from J; junction bases left unmatched: 8. Looked up from germline, CDR1 is LNHDA and CDR2 is SQIVND (reference sequence). This CDR3 reads CASSIGTAPSYGYTF. CDR3 in DNA: TGTGCCAGTAGTATTGGGACAGCCCCTAGCTATGGCTACACCTTC.

This clonotype was seen more than once but under ten times. This chain uses TRBV30 with TRBJ1-5; the match to TRBD1 covers 8 bases. Germline V gene sequence: CDR1 GTSNPN, CDR2 SVGIG (reference sequence). The length of the CDR3 is 15 residues. V dropped 2 bases and J dropped 4; count of bases not matched to a gene: 7. The CDR3 is CAWSLNDRGNQPQHF. CDR3 DNA sequence: TGTGCCTGGAGTCTCAACGACAGGGGAAATCAGCCCCAGCATTTT.

This clonotype was observed a few times. CDR3 nucleotide sequence: TGCAGTGCTATAGACCGGGACAGGGAGGAATATGAGCAGTTCTTC. Protein: CSAIDRDREEYEQFF. This chain uses TRBV20-1 with TRBJ2-1; 9 bases match TRBD1. From germline, CDR1 is DFQATT and CDR2 SNEGSKA (reference sequence). The CDR3 consists of 15 residues. V dropped 4 bases and J dropped 8; count of bases not matched to a gene: 12.

This clonotype was counted at least ten times. CDR3 coding DNA: TGTGCCAGCCGGGACAGGATGACCGGGGAGCTGTTTTTT. Its protein product is CASRDRMTGELFF. The V and J genes are TRBV21-1 and TRBJ2-2; the D segment call TRBD1 is taken from the table without a DNA check. TRBV21-1 is shown as a pseudogene. The CDR3 extends over 13 amino acids.

This clonotype was detected many times. J is TRBJ2-7 and V is TRBV6-6; possibly TRBD2 for D (5 bases). CDR3 length: 12 residues. The germline V gene has CDR1 MNHNY and CDR2 SVGAGI (reference sequence). The V gene lost 6 bases and the J gene lost 7 bases, with 13 bases spanning the gap. CDR3 sequence (DNA): TGTGCCAGCAGCTACCAGGACTTGGAGCAGTACTTC. This gives the protein CASSYQDLEQYF.

The chain is built from TRBV11-1 and TRBJ2-7; a possible D gene is TRBD1 (6 bases). Trimming cost V 6 bases and J 2 bases, with 11 bases left between them. The germline gives CDR1 SGHAT, CDR2 FQDESV (reference sequence). The CDR3 extends over 13 amino acids. This CDR3 reads CASSSYRAYEQYF. CDR3 bases: TGTGCCAGCAGTTCTTACAGGGCCTACGAGCAGTACTTC. The whole variable domain, filled in from reference TRBV11-1 and TRBJ2-7, reads EAEVAQSPRYKITEKSQAVAFWCDPISGHATLYWYRQILGQGPELLVQFQDESVVDDSQLPKDRFSAERLKGVDSTLKIQPAELGDSAMYLCASSSYRAYEQYFGPGTRLTVT.